The 3 T cell receptor beta chains in this list originate from one sample, sequenced in a study of technical replicates of blood from a handful of donors. TCRdb's table, derived via immunoSEQ multiplex PCR, lists solely in-frame clones and lacks some. Of more than 65,000 clones in the sample, 85% to 95% were seen once. The sample comprised T cells isolated from PBMCs. The receptors were gathered from a human donor in good health.

The CDR3 DNA reads TGTGCCAGCAGCCTCAAACAAACAGGGAACACTGAAGCTTTCTTT. Protein product: CASSLKQTGNTEAFF. The chain joins TRBV13 to TRBJ1-1; a weak D match, TRBD1 (5 bases). The germline V gene has CDR1 PRHDT and CDR2 FYEKMQ (reference sequence). CDR3 length equals 15 residues. V lost 5 bases and J 1 base, leaving 14 bases between the germline ends. Based on the CDR3 plus reference TRBV13 and TRBJ1-1, the full variable domain is AAGVIQSPRHLIKEKRETATLKCYPIPRHDTVYWYQQGPGQDPQFLISFYEKMQSDKGSIPDRFSAQQFSDYHSELNMSSLELGDSALYFCASSLKQTGNTEAFFGQGTRLTVV.

The rearrangement links TRBV28 to TRBJ2-7; D uncertain. Trimming removed 6 bases from V and 2 bases from J, with 14 bases in between. The CDR3 runs 14 residues. CDR1 is MDHEN, CDR2 SYDVKM, per germline. CDR3 amino acids: CASRPGADPYEQYF. CDR3 sequence (DNA): TGTGCCAGCAGACCTGGAGCAGATCCCTACGAGCAGTACTTC.

This clone was detected only once. V usage is TRBV4-2 and J usage is TRBJ2-5, with a possible D match to TRBD1 (6 bases). This CDR3 is built from 15 residues. V was trimmed by 6 bases and J by 4 bases, leaving 18 bases between them. Germline V gene lookup returns CDR1 LGHNA and CDR2 YNFKEQ. For the CDR3, the DNA is TGTGCCAGCAGGTTCCGGGACCAAGGGGGAGAGACCCAGTACTTC. Protein sequence: CASRFRDQGGETQYF.